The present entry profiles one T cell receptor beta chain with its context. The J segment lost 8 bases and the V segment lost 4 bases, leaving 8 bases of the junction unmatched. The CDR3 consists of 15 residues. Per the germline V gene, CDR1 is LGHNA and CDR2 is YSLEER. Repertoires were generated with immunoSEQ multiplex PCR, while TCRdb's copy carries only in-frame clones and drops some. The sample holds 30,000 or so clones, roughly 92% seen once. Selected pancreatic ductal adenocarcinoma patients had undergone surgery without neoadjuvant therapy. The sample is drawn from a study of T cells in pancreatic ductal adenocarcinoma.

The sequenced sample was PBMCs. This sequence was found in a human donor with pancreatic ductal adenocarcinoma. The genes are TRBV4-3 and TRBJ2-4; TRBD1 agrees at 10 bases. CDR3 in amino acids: CASSRQGALQDIQYF. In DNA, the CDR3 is TGCGCCAGCAGCCGACAGGGGGCTTTGCAAGACATTCAGTACTTC.